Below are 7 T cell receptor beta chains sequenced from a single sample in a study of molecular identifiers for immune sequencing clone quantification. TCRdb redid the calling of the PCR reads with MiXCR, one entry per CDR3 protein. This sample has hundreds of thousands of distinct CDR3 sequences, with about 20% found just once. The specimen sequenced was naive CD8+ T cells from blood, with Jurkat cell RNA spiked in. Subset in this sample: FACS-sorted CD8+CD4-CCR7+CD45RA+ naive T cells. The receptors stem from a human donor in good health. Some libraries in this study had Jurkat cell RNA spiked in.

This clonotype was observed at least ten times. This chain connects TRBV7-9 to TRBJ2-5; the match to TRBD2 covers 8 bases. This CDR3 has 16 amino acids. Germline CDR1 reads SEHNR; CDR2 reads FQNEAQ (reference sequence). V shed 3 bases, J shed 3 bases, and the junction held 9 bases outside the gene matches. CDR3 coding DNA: TGTGCCAGCAGCTTTCCCGGGACTAGGGCCGAAGAGACCCAGTACTTC. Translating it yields CASSFPGTRAEETQYF. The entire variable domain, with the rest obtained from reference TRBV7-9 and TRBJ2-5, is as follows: DTGVSQNPRHKITKRGQNVTFRCDPISEHNRLYWYRQTLGQGPEFLTYFQNEAQLEKSRLLSDRFSAERPKGSFSTLEIQRTEQGDSAMYLCASSFPGTRAEETQYFGPGTRLLVL.

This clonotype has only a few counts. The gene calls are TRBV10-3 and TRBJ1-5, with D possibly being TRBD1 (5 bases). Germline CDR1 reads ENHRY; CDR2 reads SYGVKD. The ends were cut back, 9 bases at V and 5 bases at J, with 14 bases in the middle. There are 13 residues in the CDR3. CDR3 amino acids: CAIRGGIYQPQHF. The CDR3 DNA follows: TGTGCCATACGGGGGGGGATATATCAGCCCCAGCATTTT.

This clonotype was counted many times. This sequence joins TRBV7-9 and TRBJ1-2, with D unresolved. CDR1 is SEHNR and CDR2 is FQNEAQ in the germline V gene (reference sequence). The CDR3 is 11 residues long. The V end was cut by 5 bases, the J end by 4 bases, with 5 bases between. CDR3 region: CASSVSYGYTF. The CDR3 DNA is TGTGCCAGCAGCGTTAGCTATGGCTACACCTTC.

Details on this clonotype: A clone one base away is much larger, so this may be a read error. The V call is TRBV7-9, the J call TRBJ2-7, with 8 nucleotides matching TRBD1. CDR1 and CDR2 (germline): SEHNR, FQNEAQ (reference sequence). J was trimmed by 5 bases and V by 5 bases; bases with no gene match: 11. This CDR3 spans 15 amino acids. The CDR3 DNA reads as TGTGCCAGCAGCGAATCCTGGACAGGGTCCCACGAGCAGTACTTC. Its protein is CASSESWTGSHEQYF.

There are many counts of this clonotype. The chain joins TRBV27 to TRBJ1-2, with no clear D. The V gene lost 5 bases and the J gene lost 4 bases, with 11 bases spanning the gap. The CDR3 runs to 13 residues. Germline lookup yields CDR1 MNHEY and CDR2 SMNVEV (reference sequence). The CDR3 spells CASSPGWGYGYTF. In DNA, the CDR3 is TGTGCCAGCAGTCCCGGATGGGGCTATGGCTACACCTTC.

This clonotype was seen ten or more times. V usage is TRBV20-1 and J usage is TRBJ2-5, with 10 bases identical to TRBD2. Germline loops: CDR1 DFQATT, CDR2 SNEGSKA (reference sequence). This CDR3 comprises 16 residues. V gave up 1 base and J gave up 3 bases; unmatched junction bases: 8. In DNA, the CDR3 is TGCAGTGCTAGAGTCTCTTGGACTAGCGGTGAAGAGACCCAGTACTTC. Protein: CSARVSWTSGEETQYF.

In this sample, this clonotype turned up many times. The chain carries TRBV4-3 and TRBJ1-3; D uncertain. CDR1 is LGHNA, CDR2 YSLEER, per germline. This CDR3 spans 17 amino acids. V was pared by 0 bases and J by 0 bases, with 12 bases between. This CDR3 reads CASSQDFGYYSGNTIYF. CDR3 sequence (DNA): TGCGCCAGCAGCCAAGATTTTGGGTACTACTCTGGAAACACCATATATTTT.